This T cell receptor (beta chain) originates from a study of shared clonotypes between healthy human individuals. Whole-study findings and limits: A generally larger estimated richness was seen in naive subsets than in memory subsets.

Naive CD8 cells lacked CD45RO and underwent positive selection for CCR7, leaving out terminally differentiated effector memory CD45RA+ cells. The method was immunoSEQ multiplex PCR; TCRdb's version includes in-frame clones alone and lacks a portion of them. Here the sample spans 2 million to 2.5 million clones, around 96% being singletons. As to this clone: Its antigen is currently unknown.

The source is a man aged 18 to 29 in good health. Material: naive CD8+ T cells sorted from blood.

Written as DNA, the CDR3 is TGCGCCAGCAGCTTGGGAGGGGCATCCTACGAGCAGTACTTC. It encodes CASSLGGASYEQYF. The chain employs TRBV5-1 and TRBJ2-7; either TRBD1 or TRBD2 may fit D (5 bases each). The CDR3 has 14 residues. Trimming removed 0 bases from V and 1 base from J, with 8 bases in between. Germline CDR1 reads SGHRS; CDR2 reads YFSETQ.